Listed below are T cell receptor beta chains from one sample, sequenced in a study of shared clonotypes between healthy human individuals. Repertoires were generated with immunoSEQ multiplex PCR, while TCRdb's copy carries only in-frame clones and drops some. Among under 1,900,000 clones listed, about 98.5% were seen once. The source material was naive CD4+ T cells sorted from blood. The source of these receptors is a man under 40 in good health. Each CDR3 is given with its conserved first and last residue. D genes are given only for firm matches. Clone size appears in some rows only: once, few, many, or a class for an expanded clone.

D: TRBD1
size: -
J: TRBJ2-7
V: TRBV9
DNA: TGTGCCAGCAGCACCGGGACAGGTTCTGAGCAGTACTTC
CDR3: CASSTGTGSEQYF

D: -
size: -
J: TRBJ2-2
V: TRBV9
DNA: TGTGCCAGCAGCGTAGCCGGGGCCTACACCGGGGAGCTGTTTTTT
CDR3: CASSVAGAYTGELFF

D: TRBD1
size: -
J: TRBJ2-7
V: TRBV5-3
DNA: TGTGCCAGAAGCGCTCGGGACAGGGGCTACGAGCAGTACTTC
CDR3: CARSARDRGYEQYF

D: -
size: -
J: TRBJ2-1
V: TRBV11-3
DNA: TGTGCCAGCAGCATCAGGGGAACTGAGCAGTTCTTC
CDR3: CASSIRGTEQFF

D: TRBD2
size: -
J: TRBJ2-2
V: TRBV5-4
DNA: TGTGCCAGCAGCCCCCCGGGACTAGCGGGAGGGCCCTCGGCCGGGGAGCTGTTTTTT
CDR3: CASSPPGLAGGPSAGELFF

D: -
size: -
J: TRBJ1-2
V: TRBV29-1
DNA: TGCAGCGTTGAATCCCACAGGGCCGGCAGTAGCTACACCTTC
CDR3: CSVESHRAGSSYTF

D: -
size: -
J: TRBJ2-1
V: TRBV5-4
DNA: TGTGCCAGCAGCACAAGACAGGCCCCAACCTACAATGAGCAGTTCTTC
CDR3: CASSTRQAPTYNEQFF

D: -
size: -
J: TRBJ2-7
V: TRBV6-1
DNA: TGTGCCAGCAGTGAAGTCGGCGAGTCCGAGCAGTACTTC
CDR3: CASSEVGESEQYF

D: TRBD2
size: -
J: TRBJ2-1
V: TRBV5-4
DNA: TGTGCCAGCGGACGGTGGGCTAGCGGGAGCTCCTACAATGAGCAGTTCTTC
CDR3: CASGRWASGSSYNEQFF

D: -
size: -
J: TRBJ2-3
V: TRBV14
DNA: TGTGCCAGCAGCCATGGCGCCTCCACAGATACGCAGTATTTT
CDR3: CASSHGASTDTQYF

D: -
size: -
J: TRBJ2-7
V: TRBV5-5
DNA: TGTGCCAGCAGCCACTCCGGGACGAACTACGAGCAGTACTTC
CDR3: CASSHSGTNYEQYF

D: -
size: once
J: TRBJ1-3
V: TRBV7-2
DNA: TGTGCCAGCAGGGACAGCTCTGGAAACACCATATATTTT
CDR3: CASRDSSGNTIYF

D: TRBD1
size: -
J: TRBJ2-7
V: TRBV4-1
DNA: TGCGCCAGCAGCCAAGAACGGGCCCGCCTAGGGACAGGGGGCTACGAGCAGTACTTC
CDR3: CASSQERARLGTGGYEQYF

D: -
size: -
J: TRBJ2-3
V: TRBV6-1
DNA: TGTGCCAGCAGTGAATTTAGTAGTGATACGCAGTATTTT
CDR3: CASSEFSSDTQYF

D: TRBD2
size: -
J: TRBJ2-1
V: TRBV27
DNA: TGTGCCAGCAGTCCCCGGCAGGGGACTAGCGGGGGGCGGCAGTTCTTC
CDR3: CASSPRQGTSGGRQFF

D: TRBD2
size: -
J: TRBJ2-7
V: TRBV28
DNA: TGTGCCAGCACCTCCCCCGGGCTAGCGGGGGAGCAGTACTTC
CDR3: CASTSPGLAGEQYF

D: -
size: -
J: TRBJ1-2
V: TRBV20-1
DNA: TGCAGTGCTAGGAACTCGGACAAAAGCTTC
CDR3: CSARNSDKSF

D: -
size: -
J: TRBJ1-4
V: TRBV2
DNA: TGTGCCAGCAGTGATGAAAAACTGTTTTTT
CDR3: CASSDEKLFF

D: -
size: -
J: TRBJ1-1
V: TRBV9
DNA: TGTGCCAGCAGCGTAGAACAGGTTATGCCCACTGAAGCTTTCTTT
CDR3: CASSVEQVMPTEAFF

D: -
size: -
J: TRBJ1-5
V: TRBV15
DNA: TGTGCCACCAGCGGGTCAGGCGGTGGGAGGAATCAGCCCCAGCATTTT
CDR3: CATSGSGGGRNQPQHF

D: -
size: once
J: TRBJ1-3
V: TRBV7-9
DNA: TGTGCCAGCAGCCACACCTCTGGAAACACCATATATTTT
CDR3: CASSHTSGNTIYF

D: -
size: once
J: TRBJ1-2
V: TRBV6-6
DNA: TGTGCCAGCAGCCCCGTTGGGGCCCAGGGTCTCTACACCTTC
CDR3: CASSPVGAQGLYTF

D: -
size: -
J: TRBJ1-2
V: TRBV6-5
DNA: TGTGCCAGCAGTTACTTCCCGCAGGGCGCTAACTATGGCTACACCTTC
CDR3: CASSYFPQGANYGYTF

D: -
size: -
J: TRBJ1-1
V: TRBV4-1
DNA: TGCGCCAGCAGCCAGGAGGGCGCCGTGGTCACTGAAGCTTTCTTT
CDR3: CASSQEGAVVTEAFF

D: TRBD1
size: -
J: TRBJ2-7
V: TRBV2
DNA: TGTGCCAGCAGTGGAGGGGACAGGGGGTACGAGCAGTACTTC
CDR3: CASSGGDRGYEQYF

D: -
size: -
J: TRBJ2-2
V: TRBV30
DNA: TGTGCCTGGAGTACCTGGGTTCTTAACACCGGGGAGCTGTTTTTT
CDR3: CAWSTWVLNTGELFF

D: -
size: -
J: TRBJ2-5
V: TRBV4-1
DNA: TGCGCCAGCAGCCGAGACGACGCGGGGACCCAGTACTTC
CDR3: CASSRDDAGTQYF

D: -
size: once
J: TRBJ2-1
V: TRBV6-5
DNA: TGTGCCACTCACCGACCCGGGGGCAATGAGCAGTTCTTC
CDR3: CATHRPGGNEQFF

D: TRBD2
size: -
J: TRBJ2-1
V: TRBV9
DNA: TGTGCCAGCAGCGTATTAAGCGGGAGCTCCTACAATGAGCAGTTCTTC
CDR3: CASSVLSGSSYNEQFF

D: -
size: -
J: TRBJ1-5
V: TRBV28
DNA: TGTGCCAGCAGTCTCGGACTGAACAATCAGCCCCAGCATTTT
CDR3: CASSLGLNNQPQHF

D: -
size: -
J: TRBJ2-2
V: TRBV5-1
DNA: TGCGCCAGCAAGTCCAACGAGGGCACCGGGGAGCTGTTTTTT
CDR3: CASKSNEGTGELFF

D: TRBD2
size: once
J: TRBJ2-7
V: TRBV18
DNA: TGTGCCAGCTCACTGACTAGCGGGTATCACGAGCAGTACTTC
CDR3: CASSLTSGYHEQYF

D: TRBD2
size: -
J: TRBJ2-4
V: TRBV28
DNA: TGTGCCAGCAGTAATAGCGGGAGGGAAGCCAAAAACATTCAGTACTTC
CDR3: CASSNSGREAKNIQYF

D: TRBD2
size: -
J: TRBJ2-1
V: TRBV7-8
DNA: TGTGCCAGCAGCTTAATTAGCGGGAGGGCCAGGGAGCAGTTCTTC
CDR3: CASSLISGRAREQFF

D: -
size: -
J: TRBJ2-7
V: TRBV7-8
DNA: TGTGCCAGCAGCTTATCCAGGGCGAGGGAGCAGTACTTC
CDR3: CASSLSRAREQYF

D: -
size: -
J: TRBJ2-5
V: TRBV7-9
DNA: TGTGCCAGCAGCTTAGTGGGGGCCGAGACCCAGTACTTC
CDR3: CASSLVGAETQYF

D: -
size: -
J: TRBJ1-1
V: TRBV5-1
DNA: TGCGCCAGCAGTTGGGACAACCGGAACACTGAAGCTTTCTTT
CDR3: CASSWDNRNTEAFF

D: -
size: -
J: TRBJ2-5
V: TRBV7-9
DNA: TGTGCCAGCAGCTCTTGGGGCGGGACGGATAGGGAGACCCAGTACTTC
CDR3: CASSSWGGTDRETQYF

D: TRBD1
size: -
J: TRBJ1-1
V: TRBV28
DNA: TGTGCCAGCAGTTTATCGCTCCCAGGGGGTTGGACTGAAGCTTTCTTT
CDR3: CASSLSLPGGWTEAFF

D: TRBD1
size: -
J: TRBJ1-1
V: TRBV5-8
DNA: TGTGCCAGCAGCGGGGGACAGTTTCCAATGGAGAACACTGAAGCTTTCTTT
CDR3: CASSGGQFPMENTEAFF

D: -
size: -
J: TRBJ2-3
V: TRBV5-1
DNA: TGCGCCAGCAGCCTTTCGGCGGGCGGAGATACGCAGTATTTT
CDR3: CASSLSAGGDTQYF

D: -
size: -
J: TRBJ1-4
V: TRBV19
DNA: TGTGCCAGTAGCCCTACGGGGCGAAGTCTTTTTTTT
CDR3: CASSPTGRSLFF

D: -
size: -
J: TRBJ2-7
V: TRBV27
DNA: TGTGCCAGCAGTTTATCAAGACAGTCTACCTACGAGCAGTACTTC
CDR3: CASSLSRQSTYEQYF

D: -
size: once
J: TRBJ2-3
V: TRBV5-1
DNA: TGCGCCAGCAGCTTGATCGGCACAGATACGCAGTATTTT
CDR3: CASSLIGTDTQYF

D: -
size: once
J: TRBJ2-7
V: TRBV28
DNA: TGTGCCAGCAGTTTATATGCTTCCCCCTACGAGCAGTACTTC
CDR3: CASSLYASPYEQYF

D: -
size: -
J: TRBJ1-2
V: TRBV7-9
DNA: TGTGCCAGCAGCCCAGGACGGAGCCCGTATGGCTACACCTTC
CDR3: CASSPGRSPYGYTF

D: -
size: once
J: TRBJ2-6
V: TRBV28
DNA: TGTGCCACGAGGGCTGGGGCCAACGTCCTGACTTTC
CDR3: CATRAGANVLTF

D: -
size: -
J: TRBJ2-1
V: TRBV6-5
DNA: TGTGCCAGCTCTAACGGGATATGGTCCTACAATGAGCAGTTCTTC
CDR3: CASSNGIWSYNEQFF

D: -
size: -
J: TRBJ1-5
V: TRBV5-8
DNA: TGTGCCAGCATCCCGCTAAGAGGGGGAAGAGGCAATCAGCCCCAGCATTTT
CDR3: CASIPLRGGRGNQPQHF

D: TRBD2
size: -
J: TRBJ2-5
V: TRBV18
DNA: TGTGCCAGCTCACCACCCGGGACTAGGGGGGAGACCCAGTACTTC
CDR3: CASSPPGTRGETQYF

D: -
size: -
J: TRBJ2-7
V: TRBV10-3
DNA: TGTGCCATCCGGGACGGAACCTACGAGCAGTACTTC
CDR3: CAIRDGTYEQYF

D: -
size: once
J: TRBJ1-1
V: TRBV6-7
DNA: TGTGCCAGCAGTCAATTGCCGGGGACGTTCTTT
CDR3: CASSQLPGTFF

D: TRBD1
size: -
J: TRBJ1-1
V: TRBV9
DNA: TGTGCCAGCAGCGTATTGACAGGGGGCTGGAACACTGAAGCTTTCTTT
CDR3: CASSVLTGGWNTEAFF

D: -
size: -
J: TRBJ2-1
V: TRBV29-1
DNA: TGCAGCGTCATGGGGTCCTGGGATGAGCAGTTCTTC
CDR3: CSVMGSWDEQFF

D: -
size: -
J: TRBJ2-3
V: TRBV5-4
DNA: TGTGCCAGCAGCTTTAAGGGCACAGATACGCAGTATTTT
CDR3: CASSFKGTDTQYF

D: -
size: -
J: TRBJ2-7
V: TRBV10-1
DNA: TGCGCCAGCAGTGAGCCGAGAAGTAGGAGCTCCTACGAGCAGTACTTC
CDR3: CASSEPRSRSSYEQYF

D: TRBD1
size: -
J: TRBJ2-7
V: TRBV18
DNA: TGTGCCAGCTCACCTCACCAGGGACAGGGATACCCCATTTACTTC
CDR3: CASSPHQGQGYPIYF

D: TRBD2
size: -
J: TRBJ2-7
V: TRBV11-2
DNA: TGTGCCAGCAGCCCGCGCACCCTAGCGGGAGGGTTACTCTCCTACGAGCAGTACTTC
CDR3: CASSPRTLAGGLLSYEQYF

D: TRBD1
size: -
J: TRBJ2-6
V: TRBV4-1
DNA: TGCGCCAGCAGCCCGGGACAGGGGGGGTACGTCCTGACTTTC
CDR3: CASSPGQGGYVLTF